A selection of T cell receptor beta chains follows, all from one sample in a study of blood T cells in healthy people across ages. From the 5' RACE reads, TCRdb called clonotypes with MiXCR, one entry per CDR3 protein. The sample shows about 1.4 million distinct CDR3 sequences, roughly 60% of them seen only once. Material for sequencing was blood. The source is a man between 18 and 35 years old in good health. Each CDR3 is given with its conserved first and last residue. Each record gives: CDR3 protein, CDR3 DNA, V gene, J gene, D gene, clone size. A D gene is named only where the DNA matches it firmly. The size entry is marked missing in some rows and otherwise reads once, few, many or a size class.

CDR3 protein: CASSQPRTGGYEQYF; CDR3 DNA: TGCGCCAGCAGCCAACCCAGGACAGGGGGCTACGAGCAGTACTTC; V gene: TRBV4-1; J gene: TRBJ2-7; D gene: TRBD1; clone size: -
CDR3 protein: CSAREILQGYEQYF; CDR3 DNA: TGCAGTGCTAGAGAAATATTACAGGGCTACGAGCAGTACTTC; V gene: TRBV20-1; J gene: TRBJ2-7; D gene: -; clone size: -
CDR3 protein: CARKTPGVTTQETQYF; CDR3 DNA: TGTGCCAGGAAAACCCCGGGAGTAACGACGCAAGAGACCCAGTACTTC; V gene: TRBV2; J gene: TRBJ2-5; D gene: -; clone size: -
CDR3 protein: CASRWGNPTLYGYTF; CDR3 DNA: TGTGCCAGCAGGTGGGGCAACCCTACACTCTATGGCTACACCTTC; V gene: TRBV6-2/TRBV6-3; J gene: TRBJ1-2; D gene: -; clone size: -
CDR3 protein: CASRRSGGWDTQYF; CDR3 DNA: TGTGCCAGCAGGAGAAGCGGGGGATGGGATACGCAGTATTTT; V gene: TRBV25-1; J gene: TRBJ2-3; D gene: TRBD2; clone size: few
CDR3 protein: CATPQTGTDTQYF; CDR3 DNA: TGCGCCACCCCTCAGACAGGAACAGATACGCAGTATTTT; V gene: TRBV10-2; J gene: TRBJ2-3; D gene: -; clone size: -
CDR3 protein: CASSRPDSHYGYTF; CDR3 DNA: TGTGCCAGCAGCCGACCTGACAGCCACTATGGCTACACCTTC; V gene: TRBV7-2; J gene: TRBJ1-2; D gene: -; clone size: -
CDR3 protein: CGAGTSGYTF; CDR3 DNA: TGTGGAGCCGGGACCAGCGGCTACACCTTC; V gene: TRBV2; J gene: TRBJ1-2; D gene: -; clone size: -
CDR3 protein: CASSLAGGSDMQYF; CDR3 DNA: TGTGCCAGCAGCTTAGCGGGGGGGTCGGATATGCAGTATTTT; V gene: TRBV7-9; J gene: TRBJ2-3; D gene: TRBD2; clone size: once
CDR3 protein: CASSLVKGPRGNEQFF; CDR3 DNA: TGTGCCAGCAGCTTAGTAAAGGGGCCACGGGGCAATGAGCAGTTCTTC; V gene: TRBV11-2; J gene: TRBJ2-1; D gene: -; clone size: -
CDR3 protein: CASSPLLAGRGNEQFF; CDR3 DNA: TGCGCCAGCAGCCCCCTCCTAGCGGGGAGGGGGAATGAGCAGTTCTTC; V gene: TRBV5-1; J gene: TRBJ2-1; D gene: TRBD2; clone size: -
CDR3 protein: CSAPDTSYEQYF; CDR3 DNA: TGCAGTGCACCAGACACGTCCTACGAGCAGTACTTC; V gene: TRBV20-1; J gene: TRBJ2-7; D gene: -; clone size: -
CDR3 protein: CASSQGPGHGYTF; CDR3 DNA: TGTGCCAGCAGCCAAGGGCCGGGGCATGGCTACACCTTC; V gene: TRBV7-6; J gene: TRBJ1-2; D gene: -; clone size: -
CDR3 protein: CSVVPKEETEAFF; CDR3 DNA: TGCAGCGTCGTCCCGAAAGAGGAGACTGAAGCTTTCTTT; V gene: TRBV29-1; J gene: TRBJ1-1; D gene: -; clone size: -
CDR3 protein: CSAGGGFPVFNQPQHF; CDR3 DNA: TGCAGTGCTGGAGGGGGTTTCCCGGTCTTCAATCAGCCCCAGCATTTT; V gene: TRBV20-1; J gene: TRBJ1-5; D gene: -; clone size: -
CDR3 protein: CASSNAETGGNCNEQFF; CDR3 DNA: TGTGCCAGCAGCAACGCAGAAACGGGGGGGAATTGCAATGAGCAGTTCTTC; V gene: TRBV7-8; J gene: TRBJ2-1; D gene: TRBD2; clone size: -
CDR3 protein: CASSYQVAGTSYEQYF; CDR3 DNA: TGTGCCAGCAGCTACCAAGTGGCGGGCACTTCCTACGAGCAGTACTTC; V gene: TRBV11-2; J gene: TRBJ2-7; D gene: -; clone size: -
CDR3 protein: CASTPRQGAAETQYF; CDR3 DNA: TGTGCCAGCACTCCTCGACAGGGGGCGGCAGAGACCCAGTACTTC; V gene: TRBV25-1; J gene: TRBJ2-5; D gene: TRBD1; clone size: -
CDR3 protein: CASSLDDPGSYNEQFF; CDR3 DNA: TGTGCCAGCAGCCTTGACGACCCCGGTAGCTACAATGAGCAGTTCTTC; V gene: TRBV5-4; J gene: TRBJ2-1; D gene: -; clone size: -
CDR3 protein: CSAREVSLTKKTDTQYF; CDR3 DNA: TGCAGTGCTAGAGAGGTCTCCTTGACCAAGAAGACAGATACGCAGTATTTT; V gene: TRBV20-1; J gene: TRBJ2-3; D gene: -; clone size: -
CDR3 protein: CASRKSPGQETQYF; CDR3 DNA: TGTGCCAGCAGAAAAAGCCCGGGGCAAGAGACCCAGTACTTC; V gene: TRBV6-5; J gene: TRBJ2-5; D gene: -; clone size: -
CDR3 protein: CASSPLSGGGIGTDTQYF; CDR3 DNA: TGTGCCAGCAGCCCCCTGAGTGGGGGGGGTATTGGCACAGATACGCAGTATTTT; V gene: TRBV28; J gene: TRBJ2-3; D gene: TRBD2; clone size: -
CDR3 protein: CASSLPTLGALQYF; CDR3 DNA: TGTGCCAGCAGCTTACCTACGTTGGGCGCTCTTCAGTACTTC; V gene: TRBV7-8; J gene: TRBJ2-7; D gene: -; clone size: once
CDR3 protein: CASNDGETQYF; CDR3 DNA: TGTGCCAGCAATGACGGGGAGACCCAGTACTTC; V gene: TRBV6-6; J gene: TRBJ2-5; D gene: -; clone size: -
CDR3 protein: CASSRPNRANYGYTF; CDR3 DNA: TGCGCCAGCAGCCGGCCGAACCGAGCTAACTATGGCTACACCTTC; V gene: TRBV4-1; J gene: TRBJ1-2; D gene: -; clone size: -
CDR3 protein: CSVPGPTSTRNIQYF; CDR3 DNA: TGCAGCGTCCCGGGACCGACGTCTACAAGGAACATTCAGTACTTC; V gene: TRBV29-1; J gene: TRBJ2-4; D gene: -; clone size: -
CDR3 protein: CASSLRLGNSPLHF; CDR3 DNA: TGTGCCAGCAGTTTGCGCCTGGGCAATTCACCCCTCCACTTT; V gene: TRBV28; J gene: TRBJ1-6; D gene: -; clone size: few
CDR3 protein: CASSWGQTQGTQYF; CDR3 DNA: TGTGCCAGCAGTTGGGGACAGACACAAGGGACCCAGTACTTC; V gene: TRBV6-5; J gene: TRBJ2-5; D gene: TRBD1; clone size: -
CDR3 protein: CSAEGEGNDEQFF; CDR3 DNA: TGCAGTGCCGAAGGGGAGGGGAATGATGAGCAGTTCTTC; V gene: TRBV20-1; J gene: TRBJ2-1; D gene: TRBD2; clone size: -
CDR3 protein: CASSDPTGGDNEQYF; CDR3 DNA: TGTGCCAGCAGTGATCCGACAGGCGGAGACAACGAGCAGTACTTC; V gene: TRBV6-1; J gene: TRBJ2-7; D gene: -; clone size: few
CDR3 protein: CASSSSVPYNEQFF; CDR3 DNA: TGTGCCAGCAGTTCTAGCGTACCCTACAATGAGCAGTTCTTC; V gene: TRBV27; J gene: TRBJ2-1; D gene: -; clone size: -
CDR3 protein: CASSLGVRAPNYGYTF; CDR3 DNA: TGTGCCAGCAGCTTAGGCGTTAGGGCCCCAAACTATGGCTACACCTTC; V gene: TRBV13; J gene: TRBJ1-2; D gene: -; clone size: few
CDR3 protein: CASSFRQGASTEAFF; CDR3 DNA: TGTGCCAGCAGCTTTAGACAGGGGGCCAGCACTGAAGCTTTCTTT; V gene: TRBV4-2; J gene: TRBJ1-1; D gene: TRBD1; clone size: -
CDR3 protein: CASSIPPGAPGNTIYF; CDR3 DNA: TGCGCCAGCAGCATACCCCCAGGGGCCCCTGGAAACACCATATATTTT; V gene: TRBV4-1; J gene: TRBJ1-3; D gene: -; clone size: -
CDR3 protein: CASTHSGQGSYEQYF; CDR3 DNA: TGTGCCAGCACCCACTCGGGACAGGGCTCCTACGAGCAGTACTTC; V gene: TRBV27; J gene: TRBJ2-7; D gene: TRBD1; clone size: few
CDR3 protein: CSVEDDGGETQYF; CDR3 DNA: TGCAGCGTTGAAGATGACGGGGGAGAGACCCAGTACTTC; V gene: TRBV29-1; J gene: TRBJ2-5; D gene: -; clone size: few
CDR3 protein: CASSVGTPDTQYF; CDR3 DNA: TGTGCCAGCAGTGTAGGGACTCCAGATACGCAGTATTTT; V gene: TRBV12-3/TRBV12-4; J gene: TRBJ2-3; D gene: -; clone size: -
CDR3 protein: CSVELAGVEGFF; CDR3 DNA: TGCAGCGTTGAGTTAGCGGGAGTTGAGGGGTTCTTC; V gene: TRBV29-1; J gene: TRBJ2-1; D gene: TRBD2; clone size: few
CDR3 protein: CASSQPGTDYGYTF; CDR3 DNA: TGTGCCAGCAGTCAGCCCGGGACGGATTATGGCTACACCTTC; V gene: TRBV27; J gene: TRBJ1-2; D gene: -; clone size: few
CDR3 protein: CASSGGTGDEKLFF; CDR3 DNA: TGTGCCAGCAGTGGCGGGACAGGAGATGAAAAACTGTTTTTT; V gene: TRBV25-1; J gene: TRBJ1-4; D gene: TRBD1; clone size: -
CDR3 protein: CATSRALDRGTDTQYF; CDR3 DNA: TGTGCCACCAGCAGAGCTCTGGACAGGGGGACAGATACGCAGTATTTT; V gene: TRBV15; J gene: TRBJ2-3; D gene: TRBD1; clone size: -
CDR3 protein: CSAPRRQFHEQYF; CDR3 DNA: TGCAGTGCTCCAAGGCGGCAGTTCCACGAGCAGTACTTC; V gene: TRBV20-1; J gene: TRBJ2-7; D gene: -; clone size: few
CDR3 protein: CASSQGPGQRWDGYTF; CDR3 DNA: TGTGCCAGCAGCCAAGGACCGGGACAGCGGTGGGATGGCTACACCTTC; V gene: TRBV4-2; J gene: TRBJ1-2; D gene: TRBD1; clone size: -
CDR3 protein: CASSLAAGGDEQFF; CDR3 DNA: TGTGCCAGCAGTTTAGCGGCTGGGGGGGATGAGCAGTTCTTC; V gene: TRBV27; J gene: TRBJ2-1; D gene: TRBD2; clone size: -
CDR3 protein: CASSLARGQRDTQYF; CDR3 DNA: TGTGCCAGCAGCTTAGCGCGGGGGCAGAGAGATACGCAGTATTTT; V gene: TRBV7-2; J gene: TRBJ2-3; D gene: -; clone size: -
CDR3 protein: CASSTDATNEKLFF; CDR3 DNA: TGTGCCAGTAGTACTGACGCAACTAATGAAAAACTGTTTTTT; V gene: TRBV19; J gene: TRBJ1-4; D gene: -; clone size: -
CDR3 protein: CASGMTFSYEQYF; CDR3 DNA: TGTGCCAGCGGGATGACATTCTCCTACGAGCAGTACTTC; V gene: TRBV12-3/TRBV12-4; J gene: TRBJ2-7; D gene: -; clone size: -
CDR3 protein: CSHGQGAVQETQYF; CDR3 DNA: TGCAGCCATGGACAGGGGGCGGTCCAAGAGACCCAGTACTTC; V gene: TRBV29-1; J gene: TRBJ2-5; D gene: TRBD1; clone size: -
CDR3 protein: CSGTADNEQFF; CDR3 DNA: TGCAGTGGGACAGCCGACAATGAGCAGTTCTTC; V gene: TRBV20-1; J gene: TRBJ2-1; D gene: -; clone size: -
CDR3 protein: CASSQVLGVSGANVLTF; CDR3 DNA: TGTGCCAGCAGCCAAGTATTAGGGGTGTCCGGGGCCAACGTCCTGACTTTC; V gene: TRBV4-2; J gene: TRBJ2-6; D gene: -; clone size: few
CDR3 protein: CASREDSFNVLTF; CDR3 DNA: TGTGCCAGCAGAGAAGACAGTTTCAACGTCCTGACTTTC; V gene: TRBV12-3/TRBV12-4; J gene: TRBJ2-6; D gene: -; clone size: -
CDR3 protein: CSVDQWGYNEQFF; CDR3 DNA: TGCAGCGTTGACCAGTGGGGGTACAATGAGCAGTTCTTC; V gene: TRBV29-1; J gene: TRBJ2-1; D gene: -; clone size: -
CDR3 protein: CASSHHQRGGSTDTQYF; CDR3 DNA: TGTGCCAGCAGCCATCATCAGCGGGGGGGAAGCACAGATACGCAGTATTTT; V gene: TRBV7-8; J gene: TRBJ2-3; D gene: TRBD2; clone size: -
CDR3 protein: CASSFGRTYEQYF; CDR3 DNA: TGTGCCAGCAGTTTCGGCAGAACCTACGAGCAGTACTTC; V gene: TRBV12-3/TRBV12-4; J gene: TRBJ2-7; D gene: -; clone size: many
CDR3 protein: CASSSGTGWYEQYF; CDR3 DNA: TGTGCCAGCAGCTCCGGGACAGGGTGGTACGAGCAGTACTTC; V gene: TRBV7-9; J gene: TRBJ2-7; D gene: TRBD1; clone size: few
CDR3 protein: CASSEGAAKSYEQYF; CDR3 DNA: TGTGCCAGTAGCGAAGGGGCGGCTAAATCCTACGAGCAGTACTTC; V gene: TRBV2; J gene: TRBJ2-7; D gene: -; clone size: few
CDR3 protein: CAWSGGRVGGELFF; CDR3 DNA: TGTGCCTGGAGTGGCGGGAGGGTAGGCGGGGAGCTGTTTTTT; V gene: TRBV30; J gene: TRBJ2-2; D gene: TRBD2; clone size: few